Listed below are T cell receptor beta chains from one sample, sequenced in a study of cytomegalovirus exposure and HLA in healthy donors. Clones were sequenced by immunoSEQ multiplex PCR, and TCRdb holds only the in-frame ones, with some missing. Here the sample spans about 190,000 clones, approximately 81% being singletons. Material: PBMCs. The receptors originated from a woman aged 18-35 years in good health and CMV-seropositive. Both conserved end residues are part of each CDR3. D genes are given only for firm matches. Some rows have no size entry. The others give once, few or many, or a class for an expanded clone.

size: .
D: .
J: TRBJ1-5
V: TRBV27
DNA: TGTGCCAGCAGTTTAAGTTCGGGTCTCGGGAATCAGCCCCAGCATTTT
CDR3: CASSLSSGLGNQPQHF

size: few
D: .
J: TRBJ1-2
V: TRBV29-1
DNA: TGCAGCGTTGAAGATCCCGGACAGCTTTTAAACTATGGCTACACCTTC
CDR3: CSVEDPGQLLNYGYTF

size: .
D: .
J: TRBJ2-1
V: TRBV30
DNA: TGTGCCTGGAGTCCTAGGTCCGACTACAATGAGCAGTTCTTC
CDR3: CAWSPRSDYNEQFF

size: .
D: .
J: TRBJ1-1
V: TRBV5-5
DNA: TGTGCCAGCAGCTTGAATCCAATGACTGTGAACACTGAAGCTTTCTTT
CDR3: CASSLNPMTVNTEAFF

size: few
D: TRBD1
J: TRBJ1-1
V: TRBV7-9
DNA: TGTGCCAGCAGCTTACAGGGGGTGAACACTGAAGCTTTCTTT
CDR3: CASSLQGVNTEAFF

size: .
D: TRBD2
J: TRBJ2-3
V: TRBV7-9
DNA: TGTGCCAGCAGCTATGGACTAGCGGGGGACACAGATACGCAGTATTTT
CDR3: CASSYGLAGDTDTQYF

size: .
D: TRBD1
J: TRBJ1-4
V: TRBV11-3
DNA: TGTGCCAGCAGCATCGGGACAGGGCGTGAAAAACTGTTTTTT
CDR3: CASSIGTGREKLFF

size: .
D: .
J: TRBJ1-1
V: TRBV25-1
DNA: TGTGCCAGCAGTAGCATCGGGGAGGGTTGGGGCACTGAAGCTTTCTTT
CDR3: CASSSIGEGWGTEAFF

size: .
D: .
J: TRBJ1-2
V: TRBV11-3
DNA: TGTGCCAGCAGCCGGACAAACTATGGCTACACCTTC
CDR3: CASSRTNYGYTF

size: .
D: .
J: TRBJ2-2
V: TRBV6-5
DNA: TGTGCCAGCAGTTACGGAGCGGGCGCGACCGGGGAGCTGTTTTTT
CDR3: CASSYGAGATGELFF